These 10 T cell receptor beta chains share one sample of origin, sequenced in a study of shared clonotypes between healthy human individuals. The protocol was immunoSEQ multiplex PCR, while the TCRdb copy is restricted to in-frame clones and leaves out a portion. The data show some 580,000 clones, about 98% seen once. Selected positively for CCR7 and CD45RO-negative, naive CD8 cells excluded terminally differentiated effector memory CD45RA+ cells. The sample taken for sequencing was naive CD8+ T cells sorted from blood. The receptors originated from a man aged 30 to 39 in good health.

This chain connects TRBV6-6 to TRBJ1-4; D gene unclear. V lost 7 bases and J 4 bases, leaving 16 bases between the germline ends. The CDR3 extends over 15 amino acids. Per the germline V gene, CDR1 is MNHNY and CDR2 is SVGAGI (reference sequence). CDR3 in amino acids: CASTPSRTLNEKLFF. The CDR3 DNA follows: TGTGCCAGCACTCCGAGCCGGACCCTTAATGAAAAACTGTTTTTT.

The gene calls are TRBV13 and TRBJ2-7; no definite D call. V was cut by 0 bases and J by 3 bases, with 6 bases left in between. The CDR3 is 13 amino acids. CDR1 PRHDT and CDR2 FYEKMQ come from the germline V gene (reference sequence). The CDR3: CASSLGTHYEQYF. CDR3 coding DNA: TGTGCCAGCAGCTTAGGGACACACTACGAGCAGTACTTC. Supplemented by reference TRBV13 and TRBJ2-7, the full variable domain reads AAGVIQSPRHLIKEKRETATLKCYPIPRHDTVYWYQQGPGQDPQFLISFYEKMQSDKGSIPDRFSAQQFSDYHSELNMSSLELGDSALYFCASSLGTHYEQYFGPGTRLTVT.

Here the CDR3 DNA reads TGTGCCAGCAGTGAAGCGTACTGGGGTTCGGGGACAGATACGCAGTATTTT. Translation gives CASSEAYWGSGTDTQYF. The J gene is TRBJ2-3, the V gene TRBV2, with a tentative D call TRBD2 (5 bases). V was cut by 0 bases and J by 3 bases, with 16 bases left in between. Germline assignment: CDR1 SNHLY and CDR2 FYNNEI. The CDR3 has 17 amino acids.

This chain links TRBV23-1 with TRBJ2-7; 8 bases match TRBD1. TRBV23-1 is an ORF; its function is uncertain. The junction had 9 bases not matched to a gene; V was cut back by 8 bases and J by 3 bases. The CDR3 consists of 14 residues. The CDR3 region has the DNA TGCGCCAGCTATGGGCAGGGGGCAATCTACGAGCAGTACTTC. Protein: CASYGQGAIYEQYF.

CDR3: CASSVPAPWGYTF. The CDR3, as DNA: TGTGCCAGCAGTGTCCCAGCCCCCTGGGGCTACACCTTC. The rearrangement joins TRBV6-1 to TRBJ1-2, with unresolved D. Germline CDR1 MNHNS, CDR2 SASEGT. This CDR3 has 13 amino acids. Trimming shortened V by 4 bases and J by 8 bases, and 14 bases separated the two germline ends.

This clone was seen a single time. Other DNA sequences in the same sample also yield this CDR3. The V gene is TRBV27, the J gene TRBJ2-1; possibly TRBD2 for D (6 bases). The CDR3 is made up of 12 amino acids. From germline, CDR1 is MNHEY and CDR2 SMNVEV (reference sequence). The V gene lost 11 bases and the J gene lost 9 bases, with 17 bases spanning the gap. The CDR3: CAAGRAEGEQFF. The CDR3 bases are TGTGCCGCGGGCCGGGCGGAGGGTGAGCAGTTCTTC.

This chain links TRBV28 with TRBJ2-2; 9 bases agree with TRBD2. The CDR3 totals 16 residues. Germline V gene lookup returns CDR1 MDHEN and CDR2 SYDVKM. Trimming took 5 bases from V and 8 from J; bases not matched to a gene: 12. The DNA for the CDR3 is TGTGCCAGCAGTCCCATAGCGGGAGCGGAGACGGGGGAGCTGTTTTTT. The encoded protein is CASSPIAGAETGELFF.

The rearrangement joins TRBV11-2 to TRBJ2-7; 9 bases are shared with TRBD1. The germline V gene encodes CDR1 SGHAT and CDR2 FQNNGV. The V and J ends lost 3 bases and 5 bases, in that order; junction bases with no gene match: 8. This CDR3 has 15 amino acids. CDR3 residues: CASSFEGQGTNEQYF. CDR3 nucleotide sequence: TGTGCCAGCAGCTTTGAGGGACAGGGTACGAACGAGCAGTACTTC.

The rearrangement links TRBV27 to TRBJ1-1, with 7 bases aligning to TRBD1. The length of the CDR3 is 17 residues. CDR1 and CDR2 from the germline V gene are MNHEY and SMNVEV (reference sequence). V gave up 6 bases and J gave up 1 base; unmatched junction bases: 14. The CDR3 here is CASRPITPDRANTEAFF. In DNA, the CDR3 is TGTGCCAGCAGACCTATAACCCCCGACAGGGCGAACACTGAAGCTTTCTTT.

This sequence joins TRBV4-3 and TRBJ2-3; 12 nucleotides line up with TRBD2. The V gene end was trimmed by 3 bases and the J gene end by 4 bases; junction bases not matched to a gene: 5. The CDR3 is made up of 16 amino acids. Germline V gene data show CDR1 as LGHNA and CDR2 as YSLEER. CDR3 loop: CASSQWTSGTADTQYF. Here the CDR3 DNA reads TGCGCCAGCAGCCAGTGGACTAGCGGGACCGCAGATACGCAGTATTTT.